The rows below give T cell receptor beta chains drawn from one sample of a study of T-cell memory formation after mild COVID-19. TCRdb ran MiXCR on the 5' RACE reads and lists one entry per CDR3 protein. The table shows approximately 290,000 distinct CDR3 sequences, with approximately 15% occurring only once. Material: PBMCs or a T cell subset sorted from them (not recorded which). These receptors all come from a man younger than 35 who had mild COVID-19 (a few samples of this study predate the infection). Cell type and time point are not known. Both conserved end residues are part of each CDR3. Fields, in order: CDR3 length, J gene, D gene, clone size, V gene, CDR3 DNA, CDR3 protein. A D gene is named only where the DNA matches it firmly. Not every row has a clone size; where given, it reads once, few, many or a size class.

15	TRBJ2-5	TRBD2	-	TRBV7-3	TGTGCCAGCAGCAAGACTAGCGGGGAATGGGAGACCCAGTACTTC	CASSKTSGEWETQYF
12	TRBJ1-2	-	few	TRBV28	TGTGCCAGCAGGCGGGACGTATATGGCTACACCTTC	CASRRDVYGYTF
15	TRBJ2-1	-	-	TRBV6-2/TRBV6-3	TGTGCCAGCAGTTTCCGGGCCTACCCCTACAATGAGCAGTTCTTC	CASSFRAYPYNEQFF
11	TRBJ2-5	-	-	TRBV25-1	TGTGCCAGCAGAACATCAGAGACCCAGTACTTC	CASRTSETQYF
16	TRBJ1-4	-	few	TRBV11-2	TGTGCCAGCAGCGGAAGAGGGAGTCGTGGTAATGAAAAACTGTTTTTT	CASSGRGSRGNEKLFF
12	TRBJ2-5	-	-	TRBV7-2	TGTGCCAGCAGCTCCCAGCCACGCACCCAGTACTTC	CASSSQPRTQYF
11	TRBJ1-2	-	few	TRBV29-1	TGCAGCGTTGCATTGACCGGCGGCTACACCTTC	CSVALTGGYTF
12	TRBJ1-6	-	-	TRBV30	TGTGCCCGAGGGGAAGAAGGTTCACCCCTCCACTTT	CARGEEGSPLHF
16	TRBJ1-6	TRBD1	few	TRBV4-1	TGCGCCAGCAGCGGGAACAGGGGCGGTTCTAATTCACCCCTCCACTTT	CASSGNRGGSNSPLHF
15	TRBJ2-7	TRBD2	-	TRBV12-3/TRBV12-4	TGTGCCAGCAGTTTAGGCGGGGGTCTTCGATACGAGCAGTACTTC	CASSLGGGLRYEQYF
13	TRBJ1-6	-	few	TRBV19	TGTGCCAGTAATCGAGACAGATATTCACCCCTCCACTTT	CASNRDRYSPLHF
16	TRBJ2-5	TRBD2	-	TRBV5-1	TGCGCCAGCAGCTCGGGACTAGCGGGGGGCGAAGAGACCCAGTACTTC	CASSSGLAGGEETQYF
14	TRBJ2-2	-	-	TRBV5-1	TGCGCCAGCAGCTTGGCCGGGACGGTCCGGGAGCTGTTTTTT	CASSLAGTVRELFF
14	TRBJ2-3	-	few	TRBV15	TGTGCCACCAGGCAAGCGGACCTCACAGATACGCAGTATTTT	CATRQADLTDTQYF
11	TRBJ1-1	-	few	TRBV12-3/TRBV12-4	TGTGCCAGCAGTCGGAACGGGAAAGCTTTCTTT	CASSRNGKAFF
14	TRBJ2-5	-	-	TRBV7-9	TGTGCCAGCAGCTTCCCGGCGGGGTACGGGACCCAGTACTTC	CASSFPAGYGTQYF
15	TRBJ2-5	TRBD2	many	TRBV6-1	TGTGCCAGCAGCCTTAGCGGGGGGGGTCGAGGGGCCCAGTACTTC	CASSLSGGGRGAQYF
13	TRBJ1-2	TRBD1	few	TRBV7-2	TGTGCCAGCAGCACCGGACAGGGGTACGGCTACACCTTC	CASSTGQGYGYTF
15	TRBJ2-7	-	-	TRBV6-5	TGTGCCAGCAGTTACTCGTCGAAAGGTGCCTACGAGCAGTACTTC	CASSYSSKGAYEQYF
13	TRBJ2-1	-	-	TRBV6-1	TGTGCCAGCAGTGAAGTTGGGTACAATGAGCAGTTCTTC	CASSEVGYNEQFF
14	TRBJ1-2	-	-	TRBV7-3	TGTGCCAGCAGCCGCGGGACGTCTGGGGATGGCTACACCTTC	CASSRGTSGDGYTF
14	TRBJ2-3	-	-	TRBV24-1	TGTGCCACCAGTGATCCAAAGTCGGTAGATACGCAGTATTTT	CATSDPKSVDTQYF
14	TRBJ2-3	-	many	TRBV11-2	TGCGCCAGCAGCTTTTCCGGGGGAACAGATACGCAGTATTTT	CASSFSGGTDTQYF
16	TRBJ2-3	TRBD2	few	TRBV5-1	TGCGCCAGCAGCTTGGAGGGACGACTAGCCGTAGATACGCAGTATTTT	CASSLEGRLAVDTQYF
16	TRBJ2-5	TRBD2	-	TRBV5-5	TGTGCCAGCTCCAGTTCGCTCGGGGGGATGGAGGAGACCCAGTACTTC	CASSSSLGGMEETQYF
13	TRBJ2-7	TRBD1	-	TRBV20-1	TGCAGTGCTAGTTCGGGGACAGCCTACGAGCAGTACTTC	CSASSGTAYEQYF
15	TRBJ1-4	-	-	TRBV12-3/TRBV12-4	TGTGCCAGCAGTTTGTTTGCAGGGTCTAATGAAAAACTGTTTTTT	CASSLFAGSNEKLFF
15	TRBJ2-2	TRBD2	few	TRBV6-5	TGTGCCAGCAGAGATAGCGGGGGGGCCCGAGGGGAGCTGTTTTTT	CASRDSGGARGELFF
13	TRBJ1-2	-	few	TRBV10-3	TGTGCCATCAGTGAAAACCCTAACTATGGCTACACCTTC	CAISENPNYGYTF
17	TRBJ2-3	TRBD1	-	TRBV4-1	TGCGCCAGCAGCCTCACACAGGGGGCGCAGGGCACAGATACGCAGTATTTT	CASSLTQGAQGTDTQYF
16	TRBJ2-5	TRBD2	-	TRBV5-1	TGCGCCAGCAGCTCGACTAGCGGGGTCCCGGGGGAGACCCAGTACTTC	CASSSTSGVPGETQYF
13	TRBJ1-1	-	-	TRBV20-1	TGCAGTGCTCCAACAGGAGTGAACACTGAAGCTTTCTTT	CSAPTGVNTEAFF
15	TRBJ1-2	-	few	TRBV9	TGTGCCAGCAGTGGCGGGCAGGGGAGCGGCTATGGCTACACCTTC	CASSGGQGSGYGYTF
16	TRBJ2-7	TRBD1	-	TRBV7-9	TGTGCCAGCAGCTCGTCCGGGACAGCCCGTTCCTACGAGCAGTACTTC	CASSSSGTARSYEQYF
16	TRBJ2-1	-	many	TRBV4-3	TGCGCCAGCAGCTGGAGCCTAGTGACGGGGGCTGGTGAGCAGTTCTTC	CASSWSLVTGAGEQFF
13	TRBJ2-5	-	many	TRBV5-1	TGCGCCAGCCAGGGTCAGAACCAAGAGACCCAGTACTTC	CASQGQNQETQYF
16	TRBJ2-1	-	-	TRBV6-5	TGTGCCAGCAGTCTCCCCGGGGGGCAGGGACTCAATGAGCAGTTCTTC	CASSLPGGQGLNEQFF
19	TRBJ2-3	TRBD2	-	TRBV7-6	TGTGCCAGCAGCTTAGTACGGTCTAAGTCGCGGGGGGGCCGCGATACGCAGTATTTT	CASSLVRSKSRGGRDTQYF
15	TRBJ2-3	-	few	TRBV24-1	TGTGCCACCAGTGAGTCCGGGTCCAACACAGATACGCAGTATTTT	CATSESGSNTDTQYF
14	TRBJ1-2	-	-	TRBV5-1	TGCGCCAGCAGCTTAACAGAAGCTAACTATGGCTACACCTTC	CASSLTEANYGYTF
13	TRBJ2-5	TRBD2	few	TRBV20-1	TGCAGTGCTAGAGTTAGCGGGGGGGAGACCCAGTACTTC	CSARVSGGETQYF
15	TRBJ2-3	TRBD2	few	TRBV6-2/TRBV6-3	TGTGCCAGCAGTTACCCAGGACTAGCGGGAAATACGCAGTATTTT	CASSYPGLAGNTQYF
15	TRBJ1-1	-	-	TRBV5-1	TGCGCCAGCAGCGTATTAGGTTATACGGGCACTGAAGCTTTCTTT	CASSVLGYTGTEAFF